This TCR beta chain was retrieved from a study of blood T cells in healthy people across ages. It was with a sample-barcoded 5' primer and a J-beta primer mix that a second PCR of roughly 7 to 12 cycles was run. Each CDR3 protein is one row after TCRdb ran MiXCR on the 5' RACE reads. The sample yields 1,500,000 or so distinct CDR3 sequences, 40% to 45% seen once. The CDR3 consists of 14 residues. V was trimmed by 5 bases and J by 0 bases, leaving 11 bases between them. Germline V CDR1 and CDR2: LGHDT, YNNKEL (reference sequence). Sequenced input: blood. The V and J genes are TRBV3-1 and TRBJ2-7; D is ambiguous. This sequence was found in a woman between 18 and 29 years old in good health. CDR3 protein: CASSAVSSSYEQYF. The CDR3 DNA is TGTGCCAGCAGCGCAGTGAGCAGCTCCTACGAGCAGTACTTC.